This T cell receptor beta chain was found in a study of Ad26.COV2.S vaccination and SARS-CoV-2 variants. Findings and limits, study-wide: It was reported that spike-specific CD8+ and CD4+ T cell responses were substantially broad after vaccination.

Treatment of the sample: roughly 20 received Ad26.COV2.S at low or high dose, single or two shots; about 5 received placebo; per-sample allocation not given. The samples were gathered on day 63 after the first injection of vaccine or placebo. Using immunoSEQ multiplex PCR, the repertoire was profiled, and TCRdb retains in-frame clones only, with some absent. The sample holds some 350,000 clones, almost 90% seen once. Concerning this clone: Its specificity is unknown.

The germline CDR1 and CDR2 sequences are SNHLY and FYNNEI. The CDR3 runs 15 residues. Trimming cost V 8 bases and J 5 bases, with 21 bases left between them. The starting material was peripheral blood, obtained in a trial of Ad26.COV2.S vaccine versus placebo. The receptor was isolated from a person between 18 and 65 years old who received the Ad26.COV2.S COVID-19 vaccine or a placebo. The chain carries TRBV2 and TRBJ1-2; D ambiguous. The CDR3 reads CASLTERAGKYGYTF. The CDR3 nucleotides are TGTGCCAGCTTGACGGAGCGGGCAGGAAAATATGGCTACACCTTC.